This section outlines one T cell receptor beta chain sequence together with its context. The data were taken from a study of blood T cell repertoires in COVID-19. CDR3 length equals 15 residues. In germline, CDR1 is KGHSH, CDR2 LQKENI. Trimming removed 8 bases from V and 1 base from J, with 17 bases in between. Clones were sequenced by immunoSEQ multiplex PCR, and TCRdb holds only the in-frame ones, with some missing. Of about 220,000 clones listed, under 90% are singletons. The TCR originated in a woman aged 55-70 years who had recovered from COVID-19. This chain uses TRBV18 with TRBJ1-1; possibly TRBD1 for D (5 bases). Sequences were obtained from PBMCs or T cells enriched from blood (not recorded which). The CDR3 region is CASTKDSPGNTEAFF. The CDR3, as DNA: TGTGCCAGCACAAAAGACAGTCCTGGGAACACTGAAGCTTTCTTT. The complete variable domain, with remaining parts taken from reference TRBV18 and TRBJ1-1, reads NAGVMQNPRHLVRRRGQEARLRCSPMKGHSHVYWYRQLPEEGLKFMVYLQKENIIDESGMPKERFSAEFPKEGPSILRIQQVVRGDSAAYFCASTKDSPGNTEAFFGQGTRLTVV.